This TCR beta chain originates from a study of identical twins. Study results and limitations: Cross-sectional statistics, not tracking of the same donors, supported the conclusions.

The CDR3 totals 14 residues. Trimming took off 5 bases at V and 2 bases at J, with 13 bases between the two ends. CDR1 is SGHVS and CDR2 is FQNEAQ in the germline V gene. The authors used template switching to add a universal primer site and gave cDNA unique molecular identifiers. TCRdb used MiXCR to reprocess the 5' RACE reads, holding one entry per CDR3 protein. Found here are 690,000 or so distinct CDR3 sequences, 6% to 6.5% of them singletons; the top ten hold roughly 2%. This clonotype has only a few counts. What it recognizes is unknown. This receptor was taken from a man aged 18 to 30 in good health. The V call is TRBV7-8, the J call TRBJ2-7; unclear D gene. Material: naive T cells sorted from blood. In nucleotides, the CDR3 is TGTGCCAGCAGCCCTGTTTGGGGTGCCTACGAGCAGTACTTC. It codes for CASSPVWGAYEQYF.